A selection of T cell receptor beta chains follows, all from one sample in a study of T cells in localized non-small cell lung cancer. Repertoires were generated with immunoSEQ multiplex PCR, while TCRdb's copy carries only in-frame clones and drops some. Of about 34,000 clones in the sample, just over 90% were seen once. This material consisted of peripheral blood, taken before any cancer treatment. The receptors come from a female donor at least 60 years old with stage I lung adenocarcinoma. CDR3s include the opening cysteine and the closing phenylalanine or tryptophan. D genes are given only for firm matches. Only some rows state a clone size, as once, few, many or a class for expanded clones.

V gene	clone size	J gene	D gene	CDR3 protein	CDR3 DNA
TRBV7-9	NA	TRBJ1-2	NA	CASSLTGWGYTF	TGTGCCAGCAGCTTGACGGGGTGGGGCTACACCTTC
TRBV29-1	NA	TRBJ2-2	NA	CSVVLATNTGELFF	TGCAGCGTTGTGCTAGCGACCAACACCGGGGAGCTGTTTTTT
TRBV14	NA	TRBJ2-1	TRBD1	CASNLEGQGYNEQFF	TGTGCCAGCAACCTGGAGGGACAGGGCTACAATGAGCAGTTCTTC
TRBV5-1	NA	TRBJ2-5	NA	CASSLEVGGPETQYF	TGCGCCAGCAGCTTGGAAGTGGGGGGGCCGGAGACCCAGTACTTC
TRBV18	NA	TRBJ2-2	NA	CASSPREHGELFF	TGTGCCAGCTCACCGAGGGAACACGGGGAGCTGTTTTTT
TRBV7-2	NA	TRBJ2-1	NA	CASTPGGKQFF	TGTGCCAGCACACCCGGGGGAAAGCAGTTCTTC
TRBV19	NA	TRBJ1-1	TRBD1	CASSYRGSTEAFF	TGTGCCAGTAGCTACAGGGGCAGCACTGAAGCTTTCTTT
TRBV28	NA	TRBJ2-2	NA	CASSNRPTGELFF	TGTGCCAGCAGTAACAGGCCCACCGGGGAGCTGTTTTTT
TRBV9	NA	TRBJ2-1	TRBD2	CASSAGAGPPYNEQFF	TGTGCCAGCAGCGCAGGAGCGGGGCCTCCCTACAATGAGCAGTTCTTC
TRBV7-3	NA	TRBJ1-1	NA	CASSIQGNTEAFF	TGTGCCAGCAGTATACAGGGAAACACTGAAGCTTTCTTT
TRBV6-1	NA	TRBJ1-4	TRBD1	CASRGGQAPNSKLFF	TGTGCCAGCAGAGGTGGACAGGCCCCTAACTCAAAACTGTTTTTT
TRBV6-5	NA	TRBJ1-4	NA	CASSYGWSGEKLFF	TGTGCCAGCAGTTACGGGTGGTCGGGTGAAAAACTGTTTTTT
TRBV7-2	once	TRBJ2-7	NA	CASSLGPNSYEQYF	TGTGCCAGCAGCTTAGGCCCCAACTCCTACGAGCAGTACTTC
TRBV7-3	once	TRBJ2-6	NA	CASSQQARISGANVLTF	TGTGCCAGCAGCCAACAGGCTCGTATCTCTGGGGCCAACGTCCTGACTTTC
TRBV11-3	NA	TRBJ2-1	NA	CASSPGPEKYNEQFF	TGTGCCAGCAGCCCCGGCCCGGAGAAATACAATGAGCAGTTCTTC
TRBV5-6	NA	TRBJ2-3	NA	CASSRETDTQYF	TGTGCCAGCAGCCGCGAAACAGATACGCAGTATTTT
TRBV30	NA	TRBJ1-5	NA	CALGTGGSNQPQHF	TGTGCCTTAGGGACGGGGGGTAGCAATCAGCCCCAGCATTTT
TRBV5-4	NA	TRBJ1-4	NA	CASSLGQGNEKLFF	TGTGCCAGCAGCTTGGGGCAGGGGAATGAAAAACTGTTTTTT
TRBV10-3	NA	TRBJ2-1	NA	CAISDLDEQFF	TGTGCCATCAGTGATCTTGATGAGCAGTTCTTC
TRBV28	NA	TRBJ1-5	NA	CAATTGIDQPQHF	TGTGCCGCCACAACAGGGATCGATCAGCCCCAGCATTTT
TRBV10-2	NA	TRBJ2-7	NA	CAAGDAYEQYF	TGCGCCGCCGGGGACGCCTACGAGCAGTACTTC
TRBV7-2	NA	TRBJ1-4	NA	CASSLAGAMAEKLFF	TGTGCCAGCAGCTTAGCCGGGGCAATGGCGGAAAAACTGTTTTTT
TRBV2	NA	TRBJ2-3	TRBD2	CASGEGPADTQYF	TGTGCCAGCGGGGAGGGCCCCGCAGATACGCAGTATTTT
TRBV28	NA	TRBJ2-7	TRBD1	CASRGDSLEQYF	TGTGCCAGCAGGGGGGACAGCTTGGAGCAGTACTTC
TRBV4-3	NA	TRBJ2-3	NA	CASSQDRWDTQYF	TGCGCCAGCAGCCAAGATCGTTGGGATACGCAGTATTTT
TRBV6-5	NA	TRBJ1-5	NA	CASSSAGRQPQHF	TGTGCCAGCAGTTCGGCAGGAAGACAGCCCCAGCATTTT
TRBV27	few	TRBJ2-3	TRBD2	CASSTLLAGGPPSTDTQYF	TGTGCCAGCAGTACCCTACTAGCGGGAGGCCCCCCTAGCACAGATACGCAGTATTTT
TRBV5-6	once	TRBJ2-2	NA	CASSLWRENTGELFF	TGTGCCAGCAGCTTGTGGCGGGAGAACACCGGGGAGCTGTTTTTT
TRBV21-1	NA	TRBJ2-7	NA	CASSKGVAESSYEQYF	TGTGCCAGCAGCAAAGGCGTAGCGGAAAGCTCCTACGAGCAGTACTTC
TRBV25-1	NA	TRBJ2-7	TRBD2	CASSGRAVAGASYEQYF	TGTGCCAGCAGTGGGAGAGCGGTAGCGGGGGCTTCCTACGAGCAGTACTTC
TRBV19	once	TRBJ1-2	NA	CASSLQLFYGYTF	TGTGCCAGTAGCCTACAGCTATTCTATGGCTACACCTTC
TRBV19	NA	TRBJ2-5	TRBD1	CASSGSDRRETQYF	TGTGCCAGTAGTGGGTCGGACAGGCGAGAGACCCAGTACTTC
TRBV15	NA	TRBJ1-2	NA	CATSRDRNYGYTF	TGTGCCACCAGCAGAGATAGGAACTATGGCTACACCTTC
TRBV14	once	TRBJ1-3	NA	CASRGAGNTIYF	TGTGCCAGCAGGGGAGCTGGAAACACCATATATTTT
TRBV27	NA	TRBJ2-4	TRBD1	CASSPDRPLAKNIQYF	TGTGCCAGCAGTCCGGACAGGCCCCTAGCCAAAAACATTCAGTACTTC
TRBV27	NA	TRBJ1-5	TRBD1	CASSLSSGTGVPSQHF	TGTGCCAGCAGTTTAAGCTCCGGGACAGGGGTTCCGTCCCAGCATTTT
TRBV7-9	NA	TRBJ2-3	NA	CASSRAGSTDTQYF	TGTGCCAGCAGCCGCGCCGGGAGCACAGATACGCAGTATTTT
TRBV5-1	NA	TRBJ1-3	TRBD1	CASSLGTGGTGNTIYF	TGCGCCAGCAGCTTGGGGACAGGGGGCACTGGAAACACCATATATTTT
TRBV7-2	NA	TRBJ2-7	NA	CASSIDHPNEQYF	TGTGCCAGCAGCATCGACCATCCAAACGAGCAGTACTTC
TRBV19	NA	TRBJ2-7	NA	CASSAAGGLEQYF	TGTGCCAGTAGTGCAGCAGGGGGGCTCGAGCAGTACTTC
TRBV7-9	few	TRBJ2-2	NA	CASSPKTGTGELFF	TGTGCCAGCAGCCCGAAAACGGGTACCGGGGAGCTGTTTTTT
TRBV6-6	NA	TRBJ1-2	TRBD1	CASSFTGAYGYTF	TGTGCCAGCAGTTTTACAGGGGCCTATGGCTACACCTTC
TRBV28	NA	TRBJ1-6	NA	CASRGEGLGDSPLHF	TGTGCCAGCAGGGGCGAGGGCTTGGGGGATTCACCCCTCCACTTT
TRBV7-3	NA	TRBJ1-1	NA	CASSLQLNTEAFF	TGTGCCAGCAGCCTACAGTTGAACACTGAAGCTTTCTTT